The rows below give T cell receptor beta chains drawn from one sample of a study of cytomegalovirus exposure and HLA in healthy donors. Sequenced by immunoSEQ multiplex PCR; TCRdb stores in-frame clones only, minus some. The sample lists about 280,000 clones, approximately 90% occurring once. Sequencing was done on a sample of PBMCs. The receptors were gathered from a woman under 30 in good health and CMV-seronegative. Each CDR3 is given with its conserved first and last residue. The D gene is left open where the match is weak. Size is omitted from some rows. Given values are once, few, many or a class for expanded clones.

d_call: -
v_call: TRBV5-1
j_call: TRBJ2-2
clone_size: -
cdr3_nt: TGCGCCAGCAGCCCGCGAGCGGTACGGGGGACCGGGGAGCTGTTTTTT
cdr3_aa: CASSPRAVRGTGELFF

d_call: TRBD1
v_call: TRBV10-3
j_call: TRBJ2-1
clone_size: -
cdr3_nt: TGTGCCATCAGCGGACAGGGGAAGCACAATGAGCAGTTCTTC
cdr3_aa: CAISGQGKHNEQFF

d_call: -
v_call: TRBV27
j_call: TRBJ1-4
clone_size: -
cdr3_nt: TGTGCCAGCAGTCCTCGGCAGGGCCGGTGGGAAAAACTGTTTTTT
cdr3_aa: CASSPRQGRWEKLFF

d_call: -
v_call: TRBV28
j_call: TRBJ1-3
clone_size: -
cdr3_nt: TGTGCCAGCAGTTTAGATGTGGGCACTGGAAACACCATATATTTT
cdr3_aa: CASSLDVGTGNTIYF

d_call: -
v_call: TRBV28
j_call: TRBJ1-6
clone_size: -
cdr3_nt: TGTGCTACCCTCGGCAGGGCTTATTCACCCCTCCACTTT
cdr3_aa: CATLGRAYSPLHF

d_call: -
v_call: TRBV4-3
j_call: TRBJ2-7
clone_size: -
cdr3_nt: TGCGCCAGCAGCCAAGAAGGCAGGGGCGGCTACGAGCAGTACTTC
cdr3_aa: CASSQEGRGGYEQYF

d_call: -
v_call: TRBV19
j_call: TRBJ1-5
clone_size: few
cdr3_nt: TGTGCCAGTAGTCCAGGTCGGAGCAATCAGCCCCAGCATTTT
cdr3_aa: CASSPGRSNQPQHF

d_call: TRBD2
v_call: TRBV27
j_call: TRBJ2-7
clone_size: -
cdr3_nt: TGTGCCAGCAGTTTAGCGGCTAGCGGGAACGTCTACGAGCAGTACTTC
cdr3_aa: CASSLAASGNVYEQYF

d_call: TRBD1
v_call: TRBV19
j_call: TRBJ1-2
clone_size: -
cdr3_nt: TGTGCCAGTAGCGGGGACAGCGATGGCTACACCTTC
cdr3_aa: CASSGDSDGYTF

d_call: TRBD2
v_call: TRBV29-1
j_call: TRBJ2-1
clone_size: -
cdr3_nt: TGCAGCTGTCCATCTAGCGGGACCGGCAATGAGCAGTTCTTC
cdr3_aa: CSCPSSGTGNEQFF

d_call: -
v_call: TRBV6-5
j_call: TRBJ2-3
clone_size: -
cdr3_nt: TGTGCCAGCAGTCCTATCCATTCTAGCACAGATACGCAGTATTTT
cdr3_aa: CASSPIHSSTDTQYF

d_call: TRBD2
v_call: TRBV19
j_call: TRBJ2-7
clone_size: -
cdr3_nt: TGTGCCAGTAGTGCGGCCGGGACTAGCCGTAACGAGCAGTACTTC
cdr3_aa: CASSAAGTSRNEQYF

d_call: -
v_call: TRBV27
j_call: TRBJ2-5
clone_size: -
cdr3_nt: TGTGCCAGCACCTCCTCAGGGACCCAGTACTTC
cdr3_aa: CASTSSGTQYF

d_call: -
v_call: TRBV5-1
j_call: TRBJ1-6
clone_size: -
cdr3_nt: TGCGCCAGCAGCCCCCTGGGGGCCGGGAATAATTCACCCCTCCACTTT
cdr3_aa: CASSPLGAGNNSPLHF

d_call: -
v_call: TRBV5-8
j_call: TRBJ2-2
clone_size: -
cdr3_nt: TGTGCCAGCGGTCGGACAGCGAACACCGGGGAGCTGTTTTTT
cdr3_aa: CASGRTANTGELFF

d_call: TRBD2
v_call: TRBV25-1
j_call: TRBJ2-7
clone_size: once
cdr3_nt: TGTGCCAGCAGACAGGGACTAGGGGTCGACTACGAGCAGTACTTC
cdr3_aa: CASRQGLGVDYEQYF

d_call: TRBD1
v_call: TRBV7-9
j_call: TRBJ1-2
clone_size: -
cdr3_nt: TGTGCCAGCAGCTCGGACAGGGGAAACTATGGCTACACCTTC
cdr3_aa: CASSSDRGNYGYTF

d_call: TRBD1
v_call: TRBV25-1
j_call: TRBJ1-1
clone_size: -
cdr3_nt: TGTGCCAGCCTAGGGACAGGTAAGCGGACTGAAGCTTTCTTT
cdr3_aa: CASLGTGKRTEAFF

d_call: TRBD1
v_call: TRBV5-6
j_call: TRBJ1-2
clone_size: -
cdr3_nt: TGTGCCAGCAGCTTTGAGACAGGGTACCTTGGCTACACCTTC
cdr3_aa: CASSFETGYLGYTF

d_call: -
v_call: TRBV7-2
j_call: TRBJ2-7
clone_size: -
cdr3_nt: TGTGCCAGCAGCTTAGGGCAGGGAGGACTCTACGAGCAGTACTTC
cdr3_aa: CASSLGQGGLYEQYF